These T cell receptor beta chains were read from a single sample in a study of beta chain features in type 1 diabetes. Profiling relied on immunoSEQ multiplex PCR, and the TCRdb table lists in-frame clones only, not all of them. This table holds hundreds of thousands of clones, around 15% found once. Input material: naive CD4+ T cells from blood. These receptors were collected from a man between 18 and 35 years old with type 1 diabetes. CDR3s include the opening cysteine and the closing phenylalanine or tryptophan. A D gene is named only where the DNA matches it firmly. Where a row states a size, it is once, few, many or the class of an expanded clone; other rows omit it.

d_call	v_call	j_call	clone_size	cdr3_aa	cdr3_nt
-	TRBV19	TRBJ2-5	-	CASRPPSLETQYF	TGTGCCAGTCGACCCCCCTCGCTGGAGACCCAGTACTTC
-	TRBV25-1	TRBJ1-2	-	CASSETGTGNYGYTF	TGTGCCAGCAGTGAAACAGGAACAGGGAACTATGGCTACACCTTC
-	TRBV28	TRBJ2-5	-	CASSLGRQETQYF	TGTGCCAGCAGTTTAGGCAGACAAGAGACCCAGTACTTC
-	TRBV4-2	TRBJ2-3	-	CASSQDPGQDTQYF	TGTGCCAGCAGCCAAGATCCGGGCCAGGATACGCAGTATTTT
TRBD1	TRBV19	TRBJ1-2	few	CASSTGGSNYGYTF	TGTGCCAGTAGCACAGGGGGATCTAACTATGGCTACACCTTC
-	TRBV11-2	TRBJ2-1	few	CASSETTLRGEFF	TGTGCCAGCAGCGAAACGACTCTAAGAGGAGAGTTCTTC
-	TRBV9	TRBJ1-5	-	CASSSDGNSNQPQHF	TGTGCCAGCAGCTCCGACGGTAATAGCAATCAGCCCCAGCATTTT
-	TRBV13	TRBJ1-1	few	CASSLVPGFMNTEAFF	TGTGCCAGCAGCTTAGTTCCGGGCTTCATGAACACTGAAGCTTTCTTT
-	TRBV27	TRBJ1-2	few	CASKQDLRYGYTF	TGTGCCAGCAAGCAAGATCTCCGATATGGCTACACCTTC
-	TRBV14	TRBJ2-3	few	CASSQEARTASTDTQYF	TGTGCCAGCAGCCAAGAAGCCAGGACAGCTAGCACAGATACGCAGTATTTT
-	TRBV6-9	TRBJ2-5	few	CASSTRGAQYF	TGTGCCAGCAGTACGAGGGGGGCCCAGTACTTC
TRBD2	TRBV5-1	TRBJ2-1	-	CASVQAGSSYNEQFF	TGCGCCAGCGTCCAAGCGGGAAGCTCCTACAATGAGCAGTTCTTC
-	TRBV30	TRBJ1-5	few	CAWSMRGNQPQHF	TGTGCCTGGAGTATGAGGGGTAATCAGCCCCAGCATTTT
TRBD1	TRBV2	TRBJ2-1	-	CASRAGTGVNEQFF	TGTGCCAGCAGAGCCGGGACAGGGGTGAATGAGCAGTTCTTC
TRBD2	TRBV11-2	TRBJ2-1	few	CASSLVTSGSNEQFF	TGTGCCAGCAGCTTAGTGACTAGCGGTTCCAATGAGCAGTTCTTC
-	TRBV4-1	TRBJ1-1	few	CASSQMVPKKAFGTEAFF	TGCGCCAGCAGCCAAATGGTGCCCAAAAAGGCCTTTGGCACTGAAGCTTTCTTT
-	TRBV2	TRBJ1-1	-	CASVLTGNGEAFF	TGTGCCAGCGTTCTCACGGGGAACGGTGAAGCTTTCTTT
-	TRBV18	TRBJ2-1	-	CASSLTGDAGRYNEQFF	TGTGCCAGCTCCCTTACGGGCGACGCGGGACGCTACAATGAGCAGTTCTTC
TRBD1	TRBV25-1	TRBJ1-1	-	CASTATGTTEAFF	TGTGCCAGCACTGCGACAGGGACCACTGAAGCTTTCTTT
-	TRBV28	TRBJ2-7	few	CASSPRYEQYF	TGTGCCAGCAGTCCCCGCTACGAGCAGTACTTC
TRBD1	TRBV5-1	TRBJ2-6	few	CASTPTGTGANVLTF	TGCGCCAGCACCCCGACAGGGACTGGGGCCAACGTCCTGACTTTC
TRBD2	TRBV7-9	TRBJ2-7	-	CASSFRGGFEQYF	TGTGCCAGCAGCTTTCGGGGGGGCTTTGAGCAGTACTTC
-	TRBV27	TRBJ2-5	-	CAEGGGKTQYF	TGTGCGGAGGGAGGGGGGAAGACCCAGTACTTC
-	TRBV5-6	TRBJ2-7	-	CASSLVSATAYEQYF	TGTGCCAGCAGCTTGGTTTCAGCCACTGCATACGAGCAGTACTTC
TRBD2	TRBV9	TRBJ2-3	-	CASTSGGGPDTQYF	TGTGCCAGCACAAGCGGGGGGGGCCCCGATACGCAGTATTTT
-	TRBV27	TRBJ2-7	-	CASRQATGYSYEQYF	TGTGCCAGCAGACAAGCCACAGGGTACTCGTACGAGCAGTACTTC
TRBD1	TRBV27	TRBJ1-1	few	CASSPHRGTRNTEAFF	TGTGCCAGCAGTCCCCACAGGGGGACTCGAAACACTGAAGCTTTCTTT
-	TRBV6-5	TRBJ2-7	-	CASSYGGEAEQYF	TGTGCCAGCAGTTACGGGGGCGAAGCCGAGCAGTACTTC
-	TRBV18	TRBJ2-7	few	CASSPSRYEQYF	TGTGCCAGCTCGCCCAGTAGGTACGAGCAGTACTTC
-	TRBV30	TRBJ1-2	-	CAWGSFNYGYTF	TGTGCCTGGGGAAGTTTTAACTATGGCTACACCTTC
-	TRBV7-9	TRBJ2-7	-	CASSPRGHSYEQYF	TGTGCCAGCAGCCCAAGGGGCCACTCCTACGAGCAGTACTTC
-	TRBV25-1	TRBJ2-3	-	CASSDPGTLRLEQYF	TGTGCCAGCAGTGACCCCGGGACGCTACGCTTGGAGCAGTATTTT